This T cell receptor beta chain was captured by sequencing in a study of regulatory T cells in long-lasting Graves disease. The TCR beta library used iRepertoire HTBI primers with Arm-PCR amplification of CDR3. TCRdb used MiXCR to reprocess the multiplex PCR reads, holding one entry per CDR3 protein. The table records 680,000 or so distinct CDR3 sequences, about 15% of them present only once. Time point: newly diagnosed GD, antithyroid drugs for less than 3 months. TCR sequences were obtained from RNA taken from PBMCs. EDTA tubes held 8 to 10 milliliters of peripheral blood from each patient. V shed 3 bases, J shed 3 bases, and the junction held 4 bases outside the gene matches. The CDR3 spans 14 residues. Per the germline V gene, CDR1 is KGHSH and CDR2 is LQKENI. The same data also went into a second study, on T cells in Graves' hyperthyroidism and ophthalmopathy. That paper states: Calling Graves' hyperthyroidism stable meant ophthalmopathy did not progress within 18 months. Clinical symptoms, serum thyroxine, TRAb, thyroid ultrasound and orbital computed tomography established diagnosis. Most expanded thyroid clonotypes above 0.001 recurred in blood.

This receptor was taken from a woman aged 30 to 39 with Graves disease. The source material was peripheral blood mononuclear cells (PBMCs), sampled at new diagnosis, from a patient treated with antithyroid drugs. The chain carries TRBV18 and TRBJ2-5; 7 nucleotides agree with TRBD1. CDR3 region: CASSPRTGKETQYF. The CDR3 nucleotides read TGTGCCAGCTCACCCCGGACAGGCAAAGAGACCCAGTACTTC.